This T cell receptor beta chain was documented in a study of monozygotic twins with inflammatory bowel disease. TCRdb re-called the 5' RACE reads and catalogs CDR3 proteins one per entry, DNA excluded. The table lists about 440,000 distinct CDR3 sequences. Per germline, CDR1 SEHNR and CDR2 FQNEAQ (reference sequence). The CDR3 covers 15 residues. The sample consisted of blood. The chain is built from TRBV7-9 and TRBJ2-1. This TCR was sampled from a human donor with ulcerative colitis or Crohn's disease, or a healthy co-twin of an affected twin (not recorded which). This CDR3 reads CASRYQPDSYNEQFF. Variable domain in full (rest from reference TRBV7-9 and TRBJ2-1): DTGVSQNPRHKITKRGQNVTFRCDPISEHNRLYWYRQTLGQGPEFLTYFQNEAQLEKSRLLSDRFSAERPKGSFSTLEIQRTEQGDSAMYLCASRYQPDSYNEQFFGPGTRLTVL.